This TCR beta chain was identified during a study of human T cells and chemical hapten exposure (dated by TCRdb to 2020 to 2023). General notes on the study: For sensitization, 2% DPC in acetone was applied to a roughly 2 cm by roughly 2 cm area of upper inner arm skin. Throughout the study period of about 25 weeks, patients also received therapeutic DPC doses to the scalp every week. Patch testing on the upper back used Finn chambers containing 0.01% DPC, with scoring done after 6 days according to International Contact Dermatitis Research Group standards. In alopecia patients, the study followed how the peripheral blood TCR repertoire changed in vivo over primary and secondary sensitization to diphenylcyclopropenone (DPC), a hapten. About 28 alopecia patients gave blood for TCR sequencing at one to four time points (pre-sensitization, 2, 6 and 24 weeks). Libraries were pooled for sequencing, and variation in per-sample TCR yields was attributed mainly to small differences in library volumes within the pool. Blood samples were taken from patients before sensitization (week 0) and at 2, 6 and about 24 weeks after DPC sensitization. Most of the patients in the cohort were female, and the cohort covered alopecia areata with under or over 50% scalp involvement, alopecia totalis and alopecia universalis.

On this clonotype itself: Its antigen is not yet known. No quality values exist for individual bases; no much larger clone is one base distant.

Its CDR3 holds 20 amino acids, cysteine through phenylalanine. The read is trimmed to its CDR3 DNA, 60 bases read in frame from base 1. V has 5 bases trimmed and J has 0 bases trimmed; junction bases matching no gene number 17. Via the germline V gene, CDR1 is MNHNS and CDR2 SASEGT. The study at large found these results: Repeated subsampling changed both the strength of the expansion versus patch-test correlation and the threshold at which that correlation became significant. Significantly more large CDR3 similarity clusters were formed by expanded TCRs than by pre-sensitization or healthy control sets, consistent with antigen-driven responses. DPC sensitization did not change the number of TCRs with a frequency above 1 in 1000, and there was no evidence of changes in global repertoire structure. All patients had alopecia, a presumed autoimmune disease, so their immune response might differ from that of healthy individuals. Patch test score correlated positively with the number of PT1 expanded TCRs, reaching significance at thresholds 8, 16 and 32 but not at 4.

To prepare the library, RACE was applied. The data were produced on a NextSeq 500. During library preparation, unique molecular identifiers were attached to individual cDNA molecules so that TCRs could be counted in a quantitative, reproducible way. Both TCR alpha and TCR beta chains were sequenced from each blood RNA sample. Processing in the source paper ran as follows. Samples had a median of 95,638 TCRs, with a range from roughly 20,000 to 700,000. V, J and CDR3 annotation of the TCR reads was carried out using the Decombinator software suite. Every sample was subsampled to the same number of TCRs (28,000) for the PS versus PT1 abundance plots. Expanded TCRs were defined as absent before sensitization and observed at least eight times at the 2-week time point. TCRdb reran the public reads through fastp at Q25 and MiXCR, keeping productive beta chains. Each entry is one CDR3 protein sequence, shown with its most common DNA and genes. These V and J calls derive from TCRdb rather than the authors' analysis. Present in this sample are 50,000 to 70,000 distinct CDR3 sequences, around 10% of which were seen just once. The ten biggest clones cover 9.6% of the sample.

In light of the paper, this sample's time point label describes: pre-sensitization, week 0. The treatment or condition label for this specimen denotes: therapeutic diphenylcyclopropenone sensitization with weekly scalp DPC. Blood at each patch-test visit was drawn before the patch test was applied. Patients were eligible if aged 18 to 70, diagnosed with alopecia and judged suitable for DPC therapy, and pregnant patients were excluded. Total RNA was extracted from unfractionated whole blood collected in Tempus Blood RNA tubes. The sequence was obtained from a man in his forties with alopecia areata. Some clones in this sample may be carry-over from other donors' samples. The chain is made from TRBV6-1 and TRBJ1-5; 9 junctional bases match TRBD1. Sample: whole blood, taken in connection with sensitization to the hapten diphenylcyclopropenone (DPC). For the CDR3, the sequence is CASSPRDRAQSGGSNQPQHF. The nucleotide sequence is given as TGTGCCAGCAGTCCCCGGGACAGGGCGCAATCCGGAGGTAGCAATCAGCCCCAGCATTTT.